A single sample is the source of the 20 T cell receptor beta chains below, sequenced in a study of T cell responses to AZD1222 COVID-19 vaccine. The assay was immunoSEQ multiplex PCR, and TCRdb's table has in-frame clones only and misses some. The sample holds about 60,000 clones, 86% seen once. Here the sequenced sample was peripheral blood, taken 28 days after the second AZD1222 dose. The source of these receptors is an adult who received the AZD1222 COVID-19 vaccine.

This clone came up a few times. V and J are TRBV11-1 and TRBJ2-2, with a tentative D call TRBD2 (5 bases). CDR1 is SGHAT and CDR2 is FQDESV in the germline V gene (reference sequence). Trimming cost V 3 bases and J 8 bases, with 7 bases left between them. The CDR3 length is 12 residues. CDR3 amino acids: CASSFRGGELFF. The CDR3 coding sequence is TGTGCCAGCAGCTTTCGGGGTGGGGAGCTGTTTTTT.

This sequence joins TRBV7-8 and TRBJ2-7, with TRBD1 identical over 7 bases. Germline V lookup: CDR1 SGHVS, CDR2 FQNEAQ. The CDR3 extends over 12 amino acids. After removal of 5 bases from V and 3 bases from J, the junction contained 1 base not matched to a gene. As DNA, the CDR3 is TGTGCCAGCAGCCGACAGGGCTACGAGCAGTACTTC. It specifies CASSRQGYEQYF.

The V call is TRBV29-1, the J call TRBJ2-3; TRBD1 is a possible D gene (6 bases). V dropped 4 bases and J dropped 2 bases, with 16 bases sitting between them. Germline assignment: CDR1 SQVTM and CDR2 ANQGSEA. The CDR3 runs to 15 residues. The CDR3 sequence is CSVALQGNPTDTQYF. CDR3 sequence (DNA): TGCAGCGTTGCGCTACAGGGAAATCCCACAGATACGCAGTATTTT.

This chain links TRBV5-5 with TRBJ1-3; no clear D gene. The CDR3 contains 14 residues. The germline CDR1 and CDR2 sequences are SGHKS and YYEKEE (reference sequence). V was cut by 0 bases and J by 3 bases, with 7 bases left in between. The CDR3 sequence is CASSLGGFGNTIYF. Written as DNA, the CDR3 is TGTGCCAGCAGCTTGGGGGGATTTGGAAACACCATATATTTT.

The CDR3, as DNA: TGTGCCAGCTCACCCCAACGGGAAGAGACCCAGTACTTC. It specifies CASSPQREETQYF. The J gene is TRBJ2-5, the V gene TRBV18; unclear D gene. V was clipped by 3 bases and J by 3 bases, with 8 bases between them. The length of the CDR3 is 13 residues. Looked up from germline, CDR1 is KGHSH and CDR2 is LQKENI.

Here the CDR3 DNA reads TGCGCCAGCGCTAACTCACCCCCGGGAACTAATGAAAAACTGTTTTTT. Translated: CASANSPPGTNEKLFF. This chain connects TRBV5-1 to TRBJ1-4; D is ambiguous. The CDR3 is made up of 16 amino acids. The germline V gene has CDR1 SGHRS and CDR2 YFSETQ. V lost 7 bases and J 1 base, leaving 17 bases between the germline ends.

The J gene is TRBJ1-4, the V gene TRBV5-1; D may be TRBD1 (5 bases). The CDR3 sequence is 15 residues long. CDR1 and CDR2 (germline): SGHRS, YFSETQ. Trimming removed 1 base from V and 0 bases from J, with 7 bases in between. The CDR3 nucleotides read TGCGCCAGCAGCTTGAGGGGATCAACTAATGAAAAACTGTTTTTT. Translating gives CASSLRGSTNEKLFF.

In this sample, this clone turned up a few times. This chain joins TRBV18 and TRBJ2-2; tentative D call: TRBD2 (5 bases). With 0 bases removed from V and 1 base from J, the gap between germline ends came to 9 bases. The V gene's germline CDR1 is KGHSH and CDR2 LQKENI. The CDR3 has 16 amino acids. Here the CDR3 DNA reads TGTGCCAGCTCACCACCAGCTCGGGGGAACACCGGGGAGCTGTTTTTT. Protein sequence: CASSPPARGNTGELFF.

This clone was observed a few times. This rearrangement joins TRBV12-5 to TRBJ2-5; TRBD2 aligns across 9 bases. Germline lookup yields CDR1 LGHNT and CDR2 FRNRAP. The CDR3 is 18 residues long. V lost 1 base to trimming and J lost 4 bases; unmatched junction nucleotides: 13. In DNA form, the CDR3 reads TGTGCTAGTGGTTTGGCTTCAACGAGTAGCGGGAGTTCAGAGACCCAGTACTTC. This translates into CASGLASTSSGSSETQYF.

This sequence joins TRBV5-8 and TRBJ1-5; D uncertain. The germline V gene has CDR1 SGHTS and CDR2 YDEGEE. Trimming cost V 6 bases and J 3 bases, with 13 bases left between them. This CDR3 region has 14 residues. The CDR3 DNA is TGTGCCAGCATCCCAGGAGGGTACAATCAGCCCCAGCATTTT. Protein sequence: CASIPGGYNQPQHF.

CDR3 sequence: CASSFEGYEQYF. In DNA form, the CDR3 reads TGTGCCAGCTCCTTTGAGGGCTACGAGCAGTACTTC. The gene calls are TRBV12-3 or TRBV12-4 and TRBJ2-7, with D perhaps TRBD2 (5 bases). The CDR3 covers 12 residues. With 8 bases removed from V and 3 bases from J, the gap between germline ends came to 11 bases.

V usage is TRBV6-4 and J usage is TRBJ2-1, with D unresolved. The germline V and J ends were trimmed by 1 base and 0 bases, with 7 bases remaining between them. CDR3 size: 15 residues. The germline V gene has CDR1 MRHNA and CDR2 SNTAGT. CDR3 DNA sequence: TGTGCCAGCAGTGACTGGGGAAGCTCCTACAATGAGCAGTTCTTC. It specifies CASSDWGSSYNEQFF.

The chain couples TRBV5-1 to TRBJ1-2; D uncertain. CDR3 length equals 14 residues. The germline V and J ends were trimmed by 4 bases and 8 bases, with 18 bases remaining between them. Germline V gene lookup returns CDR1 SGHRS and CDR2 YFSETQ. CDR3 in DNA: TGCGCCAGCAGCCGGACTCCCGGGGTTTACGGCTACACCTTC. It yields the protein CASSRTPGVYGYTF.

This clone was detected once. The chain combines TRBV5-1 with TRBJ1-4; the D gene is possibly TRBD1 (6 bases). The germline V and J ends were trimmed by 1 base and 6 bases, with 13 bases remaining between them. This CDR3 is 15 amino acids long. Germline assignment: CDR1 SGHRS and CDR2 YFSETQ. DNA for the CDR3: TGCGCCAGCAGCTTGAATGGACAGCTCCATGAAAAACTGTTTTTT. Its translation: CASSLNGQLHEKLFF.

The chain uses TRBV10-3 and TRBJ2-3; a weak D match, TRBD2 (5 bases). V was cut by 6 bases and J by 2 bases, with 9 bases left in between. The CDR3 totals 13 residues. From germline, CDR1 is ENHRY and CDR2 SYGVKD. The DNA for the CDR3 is TGTGCCATCAGGGAGGCGACCACAGATACGCAGTATTTT. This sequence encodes CAIREATTDTQYF.

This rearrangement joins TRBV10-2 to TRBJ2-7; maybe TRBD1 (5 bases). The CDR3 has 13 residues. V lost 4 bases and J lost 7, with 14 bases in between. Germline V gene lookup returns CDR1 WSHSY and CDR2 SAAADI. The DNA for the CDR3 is TGCGCCAGCAGTGTCCTCAGGGTTGGAGAGCAGTACTTC. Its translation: CASSVLRVGEQYF.

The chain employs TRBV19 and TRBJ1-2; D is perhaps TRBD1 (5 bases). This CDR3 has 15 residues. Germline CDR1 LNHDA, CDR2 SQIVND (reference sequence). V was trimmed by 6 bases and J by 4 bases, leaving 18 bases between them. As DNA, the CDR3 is TGTGCCAGTAGCCGCACCTCGACAGAGAGCTATGGCTACACCTTC. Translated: CASSRTSTESYGYTF. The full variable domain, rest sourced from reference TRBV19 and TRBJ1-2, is DGGITQSPKYLFRKEGQNVTLSCEQNLNHDAMYWYRQDPGQGLRLIYYSQIVNDFQKGDIAEGYSVSREKKESFPLTVTSAQKNPTAFYLCASSRTSTESYGYTFGSGTRLTVV.

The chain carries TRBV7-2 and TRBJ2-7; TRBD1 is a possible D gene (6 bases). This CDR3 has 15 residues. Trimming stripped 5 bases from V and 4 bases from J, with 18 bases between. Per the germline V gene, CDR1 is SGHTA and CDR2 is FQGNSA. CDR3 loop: CASSPFSGARYEQYF. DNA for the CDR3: TGTGCCAGCAGCCCGTTTTCAGGGGCAAGGTACGAGCAGTACTTC.

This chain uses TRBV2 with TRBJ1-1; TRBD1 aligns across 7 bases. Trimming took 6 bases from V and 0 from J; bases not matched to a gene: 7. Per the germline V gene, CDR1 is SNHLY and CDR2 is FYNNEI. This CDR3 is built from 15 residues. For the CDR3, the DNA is TGTGCCAGCAGCGTGGGACAGACCATGAACACTGAAGCTTTCTTT. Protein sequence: CASSVGQTMNTEAFF.

The CDR3 bases are TGTGCCAGCAGTCCTAAGGGGGAGCTGTTTTTT. Encoded protein: CASSPKGELFF. V is TRBV7-9 and J is TRBJ2-2; the D is unclear. Deletions cut 6 bases from V and 8 bases from J, with 7 bases between. The CDR3 sequence is 11 residues long. CDR1 is SEHNR, CDR2 FQNEAQ, per germline (reference sequence).